The rows below give T cell receptor beta chains drawn from one sample of a study of OX40 agonist ivuxolimab in advanced cancers. Sequencing used immunoSEQ multiplex PCR; TCRdb keeps in-frame clones, though not all of them. The data show more than 80,000 clones, 90% seen once. The input for sequencing was CD4+ or CD8+ T cells sorted from blood, taken in a trial of the OX40 agonist ivuxolimab. The receptors were sampled from an adult with an advanced solid tumor such as melanoma, head and neck, liver or kidney cancer. Each CDR3 is given with its conserved first and last residue. Each record gives: clone size, V gene, J gene, CDR3 length, CDR3 protein. A row's size may be missing; if present it is once, few, many or a size class.

abundance: NA; v_gene: TRBV19; j_gene: TRBJ1-1; len: 14; CDR3aa: CASSISENNVEAFF
abundance: few; v_gene: TRBV9; j_gene: TRBJ1-3; len: 15; CDR3aa: CASSPGSLSGNTIYF
abundance: NA; v_gene: TRBV28; j_gene: TRBJ1-2; len: 14; CDR3aa: CASTRGGVNYGYTF
abundance: NA; v_gene: TRBV2; j_gene: TRBJ2-2; len: 16; CDR3aa: CASSARAGGIAGELFF
abundance: NA; v_gene: TRBV15; j_gene: TRBJ2-1; len: 16; CDR3aa: CATSALYGYSYNEQFF
abundance: NA; v_gene: TRBV6-1; j_gene: TRBJ1-2; len: 14; CDR3aa: CASSEPGASYGYTF
abundance: NA; v_gene: TRBV6-5; j_gene: TRBJ1-4; len: 14; CDR3aa: CASSRTRTNEKLFF
abundance: NA; v_gene: TRBV4-3; j_gene: TRBJ2-3; len: 14; CDR3aa: CASSQDPTGYTQYF
abundance: NA; v_gene: TRBV7-2; j_gene: TRBJ1-1; len: 13; CDR3aa: CASSLAGAPEAFF
abundance: NA; v_gene: TRBV29-1; j_gene: TRBJ1-1; len: 13; CDR3aa: CSVGQGLNTEAFF
abundance: NA; v_gene: TRBV30; j_gene: TRBJ2-1; len: 15; CDR3aa: CAWSLGLGAYNEQFF
abundance: few; v_gene: TRBV10-3; j_gene: TRBJ1-1; len: 12; CDR3aa: CAISGANTEAFF
abundance: NA; v_gene: TRBV4-1; j_gene: TRBJ1-5; len: 16; CDR3aa: CASSQSESISNQPQHF
abundance: NA; v_gene: TRBV5-6; j_gene: TRBJ2-1; len: 18; CDR3aa: CASSLLTGTSTAYNEQFF
abundance: NA; v_gene: TRBV6-5; j_gene: TRBJ1-1; len: 14; CDR3aa: CASSYLDGLTEAFF
abundance: NA; v_gene: TRBV9; j_gene: TRBJ1-3; len: 14; CDR3aa: CASSGQGLGNTIYF
abundance: NA; v_gene: TRBV13; j_gene: TRBJ2-7; len: 14; CDR3aa: CASRARDRGYEQYF
abundance: NA; v_gene: TRBV5-1; j_gene: TRBJ1-6; len: 14; CDR3aa: CASSPGQGSSPLHF
abundance: NA; v_gene: TRBV7-8; j_gene: TRBJ2-3; len: 15; CDR3aa: CASSLGAHSTNQQYF
abundance: NA; v_gene: TRBV5-3; j_gene: TRBJ2-2; len: 16; CDR3aa: CARSCEGTPNTGELFF
abundance: NA; v_gene: TRBV19; j_gene: TRBJ1-1; len: 15; CDR3aa: CASSISWAGNTEAFF
abundance: NA; v_gene: TRBV15; j_gene: TRBJ2-1; len: 15; CDR3aa: CATSREVSGGYEQFF
abundance: NA; v_gene: TRBV19; j_gene: TRBJ2-7; len: 13; CDR3aa: CASRLDGSYEQYF
abundance: NA; v_gene: TRBV2; j_gene: TRBJ2-1; len: 11; CDR3aa: CASRSLNEQFF
abundance: NA; v_gene: TRBV21-1; j_gene: TRBJ2-5; len: 16; CDR3aa: CASSARTSGGRETQYF
abundance: NA; v_gene: TRBV11-2; j_gene: TRBJ2-2; len: 9; CDR3aa: CNRGGELFF
abundance: NA; v_gene: TRBV7-2; j_gene: TRBJ2-3; len: 19; CDR3aa: CASSIRTGGLATETDTQYF
abundance: NA; v_gene: TRBV6-5; j_gene: TRBJ2-1; len: 13; CDR3aa: CASSYDRNNEQFF
abundance: NA; v_gene: TRBV5-4; j_gene: TRBJ2-2; len: 13; CDR3aa: CASSFRNTGELFF
abundance: once; v_gene: TRBV28; j_gene: TRBJ1-2; len: 14; CDR3aa: CASSPGQANYGYTF
abundance: NA; v_gene: TRBV11-2; j_gene: TRBJ1-1; len: 14; CDR3aa: CASSLGVKNTEAFF
abundance: NA; v_gene: TRBV6-5; j_gene: TRBJ1-2; len: 13; CDR3aa: CASSIQRGGRYTF
abundance: NA; v_gene: TRBV7-8; j_gene: TRBJ2-7; len: 14; CDR3aa: CASSLVGGPYEQYF
abundance: NA; v_gene: TRBV4-2; j_gene: TRBJ1-6; len: 18; CDR3aa: CASSQEGPSSSYNSPLHF
abundance: NA; v_gene: TRBV11-1; j_gene: TRBJ2-6; len: 17; CDR3aa: CASSWGQGSSGANVLTF
abundance: NA; v_gene: TRBV5-6; j_gene: TRBJ2-2; len: 17; CDR3aa: CASSFGASGGAPGELFF
abundance: NA; v_gene: TRBV6-5; j_gene: TRBJ1-5; len: 13; CDR3aa: CASSRDSNQPQHF
abundance: NA; v_gene: TRBV19; j_gene: TRBJ2-5; len: 15; CDR3aa: CASSIAGGAWETQYF
abundance: NA; v_gene: TRBV4-3; j_gene: TRBJ2-7; len: 15; CDR3aa: CASSSGTGGSYEQYF